The clone carrying this TCR beta chain was counted only a few times. Its antigen is unknown. V lost 4 bases to trimming and J lost 11 bases; unmatched junction nucleotides: 7. Germline values: CDR1 DFQATT, CDR2 SNEGSKA (reference sequence). The CDR3 consists of 12 residues. Conversion of TCR transcripts into cDNA relied on 5'RACE template switching, which added a universal primer site and UMIs. TCRdb reprocessed the 5' RACE reads via MiXCR and lists one record per CDR3 protein. The repertoire consists of hundreds of thousands of distinct CDR3 sequences, with 18% occurring once and the leading ten covering 15% to 20%. This sample is drawn from a study of T cells after yellow fever vaccination. Findings of the study overall: Weaker, the secondary response peaked sooner, at day 5 versus 15.

The specimen comprised PBMCs, sampled before the yellow fever booster vaccination. This TCR was sampled from a man between 18 and 35 years old who received the YFV17D yellow fever vaccine. J is TRBJ1-1 and V is TRBV20-1; 10 bases align to TRBD1. In DNA form, the CDR3 reads TGCAGTGCTAACCGGGACAGGGGCTTTGCTTTCTTT. It yields the protein CSANRDRGFAFF.